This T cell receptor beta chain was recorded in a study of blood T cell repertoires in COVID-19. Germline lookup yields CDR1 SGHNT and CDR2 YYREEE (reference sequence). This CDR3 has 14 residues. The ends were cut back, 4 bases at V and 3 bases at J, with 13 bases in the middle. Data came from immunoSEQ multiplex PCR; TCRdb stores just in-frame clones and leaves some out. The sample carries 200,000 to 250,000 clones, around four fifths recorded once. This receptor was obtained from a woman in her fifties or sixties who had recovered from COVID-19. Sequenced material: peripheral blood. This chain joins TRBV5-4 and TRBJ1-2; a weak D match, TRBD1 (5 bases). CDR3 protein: CASSVDWGDYGYTF. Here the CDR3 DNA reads TGTGCCAGCAGCGTCGATTGGGGCGACTATGGCTACACCTTC.